This T cell receptor (beta chain) emerged from a study of tumor-infiltrating lymphocytes in primary liver carcinoma. Regarding the study as a whole: The study found only about 7.5-25% of top clones in all five tumor regions. Tumor samples exhibited a significantly greater top-250-clone fraction than blood samples (p = 0.039).

Notes on this clonotype: What it recognizes is unknown.

The investigators made TCR beta cDNA from 400 to 500 ng total RNA, using a constant-region primer. Modified slightly, ARM-PCR produced TCR beta libraries over three nested multiplex PCR rounds. The two initial PCR rounds, roughly 9 cycles each, used TRBV1-TRBV30 forward and C-beta reverse primers. One entry per CDR3 protein, called by TCRdb with MiXCR from the multiplex PCR reads. The sample lists roughly 20,000 distinct CDR3 sequences; around 77% were seen once. Both RNA and DNA were isolated together from roughly 20-30 mg of bulk tissue that had not been sorted. The patients had histopathologically diagnosed primary liver carcinoma, and their disease was treated by surgical resection. Every tumor was sampled at five separate regions. V lost 10 bases and J lost 6, with 19 bases in between. The CDR3 has 14 residues. Per germline, CDR1 MDHEN and CDR2 SYDVKM.

The chain couples TRBV28 to TRBJ1-3; D ambiguous. The sequence was obtained from a woman in her twenties or thirties with primary liver carcinoma and hepatitis B virus infection. Sequenced material: liver tumor tissue from sampling region 4. Noted subset: tumor region T4, right-lateral pole. The CDR3 spells CANSAQLVKNTIYF. DNA of the CDR3: TGTGCCAACTCAGCGCAGTTGGTGAAAAACACCATATATTTT. Based on the CDR3 plus reference TRBV28 and TRBJ1-3, the full variable domain is DVKVTQSSRYLVKRTGEKVFLECVQDMDHENMFWYRQDPGLGLRLIYFSYDVKMKEKGDIPEGYSVSREKKERFSLILESASTNQTSMYLCANSAQLVKNTIYFGEGSWLTVV.